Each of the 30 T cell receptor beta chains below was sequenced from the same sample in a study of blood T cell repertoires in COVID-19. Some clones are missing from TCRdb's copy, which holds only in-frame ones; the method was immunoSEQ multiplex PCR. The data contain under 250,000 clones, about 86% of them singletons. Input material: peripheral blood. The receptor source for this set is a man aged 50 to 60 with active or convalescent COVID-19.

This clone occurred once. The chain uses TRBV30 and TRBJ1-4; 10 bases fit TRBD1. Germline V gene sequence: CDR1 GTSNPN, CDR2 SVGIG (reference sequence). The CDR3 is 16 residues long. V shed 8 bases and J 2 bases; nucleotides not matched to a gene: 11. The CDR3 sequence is CAGGGGQGETNEKLFF. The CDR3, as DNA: TGTGCCGGAGGGGGAGGACAGGGGGAGACTAATGAAAAACTGTTTTTT.

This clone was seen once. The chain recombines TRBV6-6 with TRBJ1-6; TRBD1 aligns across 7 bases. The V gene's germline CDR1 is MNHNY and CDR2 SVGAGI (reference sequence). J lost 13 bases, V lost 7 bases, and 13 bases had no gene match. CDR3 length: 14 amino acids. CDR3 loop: CASTQLRDSVPLHF. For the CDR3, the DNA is TGTGCCAGCACTCAGCTCCGGGACAGTGTGCCCCTCCACTTT.

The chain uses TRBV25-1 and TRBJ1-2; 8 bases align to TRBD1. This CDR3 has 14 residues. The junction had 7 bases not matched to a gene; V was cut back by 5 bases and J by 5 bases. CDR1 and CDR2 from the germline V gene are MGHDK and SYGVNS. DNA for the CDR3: TGTGCCAGCAGTTCCAGGGGGCCTGGGTATGGCTACACCTTC. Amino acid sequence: CASSSRGPGYGYTF.

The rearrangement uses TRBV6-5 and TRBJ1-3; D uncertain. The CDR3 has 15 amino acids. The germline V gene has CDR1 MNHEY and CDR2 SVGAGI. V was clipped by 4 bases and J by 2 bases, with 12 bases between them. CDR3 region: CASSLEGSAGNTIYF. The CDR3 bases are TGTGCCAGCAGTTTGGAGGGAAGCGCTGGAAACACCATATATTTT.

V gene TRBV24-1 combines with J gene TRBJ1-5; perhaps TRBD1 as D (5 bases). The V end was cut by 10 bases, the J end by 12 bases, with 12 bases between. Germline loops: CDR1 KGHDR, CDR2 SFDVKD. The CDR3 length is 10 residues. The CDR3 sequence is CATRDGGQHF. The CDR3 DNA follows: TGTGCCACGAGGGACGGGGGCCAGCATTTT.

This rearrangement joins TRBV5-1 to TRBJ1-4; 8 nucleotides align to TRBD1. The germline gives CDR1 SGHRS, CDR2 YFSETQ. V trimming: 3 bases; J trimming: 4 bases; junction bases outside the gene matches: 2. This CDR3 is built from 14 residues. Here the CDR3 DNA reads TGCGCCAGCAGCTGGGGACAGGATAATGAAAAACTGTTTTTT. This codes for CASSWGQDNEKLFF.

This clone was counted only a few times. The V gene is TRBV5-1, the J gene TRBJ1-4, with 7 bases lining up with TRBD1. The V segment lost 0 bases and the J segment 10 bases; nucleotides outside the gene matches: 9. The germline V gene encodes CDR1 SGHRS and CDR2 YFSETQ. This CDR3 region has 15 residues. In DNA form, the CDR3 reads TGCGCCAGCAGCTTGGGTGGACAGGCCCCTCCAAAACTGTTTTTT. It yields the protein CASSLGGQAPPKLFF.

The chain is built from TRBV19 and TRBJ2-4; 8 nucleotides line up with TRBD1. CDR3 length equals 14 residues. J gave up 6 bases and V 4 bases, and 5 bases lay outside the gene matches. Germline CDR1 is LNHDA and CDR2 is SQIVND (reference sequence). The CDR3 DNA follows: TGTGCCAGTAGTAACGGACAGGGTTCAAACATTCAGTACTTC. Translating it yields CASSNGQGSNIQYF.

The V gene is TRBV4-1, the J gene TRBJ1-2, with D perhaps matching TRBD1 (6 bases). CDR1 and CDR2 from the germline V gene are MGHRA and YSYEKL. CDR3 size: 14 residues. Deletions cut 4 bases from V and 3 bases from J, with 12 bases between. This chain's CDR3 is CASSPREGDYGYTF. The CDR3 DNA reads TGCGCCAGCAGCCCAAGGGAGGGGGACTATGGCTACACCTTC.

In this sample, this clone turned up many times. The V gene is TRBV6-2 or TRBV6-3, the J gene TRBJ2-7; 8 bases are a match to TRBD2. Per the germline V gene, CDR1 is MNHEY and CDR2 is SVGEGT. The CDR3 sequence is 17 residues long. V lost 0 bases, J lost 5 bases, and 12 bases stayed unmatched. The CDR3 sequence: CASSYSPSGGLYDEQYF. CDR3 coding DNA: TGTGCCAGCAGTTACTCACCCAGCGGGGGACTGTACGACGAGCAGTACTTC.

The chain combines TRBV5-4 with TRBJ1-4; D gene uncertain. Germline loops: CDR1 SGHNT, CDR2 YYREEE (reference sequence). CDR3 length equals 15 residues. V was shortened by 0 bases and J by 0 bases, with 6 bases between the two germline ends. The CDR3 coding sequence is TGTGCCAGCAGCTTGGACGGGGCAACTAATGAAAAACTGTTTTTT. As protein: CASSLDGATNEKLFF.

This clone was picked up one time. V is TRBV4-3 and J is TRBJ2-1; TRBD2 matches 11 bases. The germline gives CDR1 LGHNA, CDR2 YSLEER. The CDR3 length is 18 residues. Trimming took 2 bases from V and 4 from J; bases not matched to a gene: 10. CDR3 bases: TGCGCCAGCAGCCAACGTTTATCCGGGACTAGCGGATACAATGAGCAGTTCTTC. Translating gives CASSQRLSGTSGYNEQFF.

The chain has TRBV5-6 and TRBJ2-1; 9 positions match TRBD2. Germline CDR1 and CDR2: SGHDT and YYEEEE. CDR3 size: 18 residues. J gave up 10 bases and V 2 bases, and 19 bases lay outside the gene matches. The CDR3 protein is CASSFGLAGPMVAREQFF. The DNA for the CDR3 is TGTGCCAGCAGCTTTGGGCTAGCGGGGCCAATGGTGGCTCGGGAGCAGTTCTTC.

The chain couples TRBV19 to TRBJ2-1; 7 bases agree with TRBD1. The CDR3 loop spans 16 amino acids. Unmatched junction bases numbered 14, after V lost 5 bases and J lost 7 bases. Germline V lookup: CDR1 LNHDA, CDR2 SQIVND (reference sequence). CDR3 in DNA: TGTGCCAGTAGTCTCGAACAGGGGATGGGACAAAATGAGCAGTTCTTC. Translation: CASSLEQGMGQNEQFF. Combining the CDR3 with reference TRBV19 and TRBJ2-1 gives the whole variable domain DGGITQSPKYLFRKEGQNVTLSCEQNLNHDAMYWYRQDPGQGLRLIYYSQIVNDFQKGDIAEGYSVSREKKESFPLTVTSAQKNPTAFYLCASSLEQGMGQNEQFFGPGTRLTVL.

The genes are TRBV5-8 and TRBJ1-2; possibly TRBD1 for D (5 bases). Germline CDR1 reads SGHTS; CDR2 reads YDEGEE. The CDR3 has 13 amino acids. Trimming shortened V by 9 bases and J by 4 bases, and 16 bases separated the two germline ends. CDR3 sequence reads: CAIWPGRIYGYTF. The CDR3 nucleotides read TGTGCCATTTGGCCAGGGCGGATCTATGGCTACACCTTC.

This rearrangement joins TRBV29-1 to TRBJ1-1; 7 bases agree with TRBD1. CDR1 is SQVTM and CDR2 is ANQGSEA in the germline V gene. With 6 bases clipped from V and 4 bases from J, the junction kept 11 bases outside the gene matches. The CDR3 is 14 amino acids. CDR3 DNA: TGCAGCGTCCCGACCGGGCCAGGGGGCACTGAAGCTTTCTTT. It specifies CSVPTGPGGTEAFF. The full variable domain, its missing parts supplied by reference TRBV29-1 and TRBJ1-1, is SAVISQKPSRDICQRGTSLTIQCQVDSQVTMMFWYRQQPGQSLTLIATANQGSEATYESGFVIDKFPISRPNLTFSTLTVSNMSPEDSSIYLCSVPTGPGGTEAFFGQGTRLTVV.

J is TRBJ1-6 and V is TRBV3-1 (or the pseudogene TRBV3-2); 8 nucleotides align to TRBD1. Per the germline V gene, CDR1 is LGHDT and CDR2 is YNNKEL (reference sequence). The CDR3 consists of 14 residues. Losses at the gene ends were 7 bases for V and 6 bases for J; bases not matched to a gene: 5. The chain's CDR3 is CASTGQGSNSPLHF. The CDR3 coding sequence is TGTGCCAGCACCGGACAGGGTAGTAATTCACCCCTCCACTTT.

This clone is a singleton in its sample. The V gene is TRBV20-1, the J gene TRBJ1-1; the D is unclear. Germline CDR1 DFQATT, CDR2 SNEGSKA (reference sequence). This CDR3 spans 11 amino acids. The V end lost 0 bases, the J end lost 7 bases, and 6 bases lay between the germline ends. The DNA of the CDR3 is TGCAGTGCTAGAGATTGGAGTGAAGCTTTCTTT. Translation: CSARDWSEAFF.

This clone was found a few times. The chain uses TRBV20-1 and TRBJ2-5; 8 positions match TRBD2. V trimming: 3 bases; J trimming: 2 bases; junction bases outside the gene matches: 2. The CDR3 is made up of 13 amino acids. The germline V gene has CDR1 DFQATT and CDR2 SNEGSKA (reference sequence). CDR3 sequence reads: CSASRGGQETQYF. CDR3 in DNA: TGCAGTGCTAGTCGGGGGGGTCAAGAGACCCAGTACTTC.

The chain's CDR3 is CASSFKTSGGYTF. In DNA, the CDR3 is TGTGCCAGCAGTTTTAAGACTTCAGGGGGCTACACCTTC. V is TRBV12-3 or TRBV12-4 and J is TRBJ1-2; perhaps TRBD1 as D (5 bases). The germline V and J ends were trimmed by 3 bases and 8 bases, with 13 bases remaining between them. The CDR3 covers 13 residues.

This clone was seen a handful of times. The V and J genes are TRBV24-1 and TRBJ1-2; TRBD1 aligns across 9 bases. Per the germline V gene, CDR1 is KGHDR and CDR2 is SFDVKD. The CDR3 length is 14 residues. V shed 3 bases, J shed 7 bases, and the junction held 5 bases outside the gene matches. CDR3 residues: CATSDGGQGSGYTF. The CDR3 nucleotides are TGTGCCACCAGTGATGGAGGACAGGGGTCTGGCTACACCTTC.

The CDR3 loop reads CASRWSGWTEAFF. CDR3 bases: TGTGCCAGTAGGTGGTCAGGGTGGACTGAAGCTTTCTTT. The chain recombines TRBV19 with TRBJ1-1; a weak D match, TRBD1 (5 bases). Germline-derived CDR1 and CDR2 are LNHDA and SQIVND (reference sequence). This CDR3 spans 13 amino acids. Between the trimmed V and J ends, which lost 6 bases and 5 bases, there was a span of 13 bases.

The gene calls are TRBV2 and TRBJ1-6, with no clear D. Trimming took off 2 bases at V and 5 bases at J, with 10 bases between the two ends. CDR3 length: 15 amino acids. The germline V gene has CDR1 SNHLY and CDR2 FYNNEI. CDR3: CASSESRPNNSPLHF. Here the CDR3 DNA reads TGTGCCAGCAGTGAAAGCAGGCCCAATAATTCACCCCTCCACTTT.

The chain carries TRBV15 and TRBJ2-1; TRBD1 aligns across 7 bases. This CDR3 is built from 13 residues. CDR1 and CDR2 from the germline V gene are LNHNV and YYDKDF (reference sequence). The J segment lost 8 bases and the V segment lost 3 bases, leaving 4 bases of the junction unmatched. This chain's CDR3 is CATSRTGLDEQFF. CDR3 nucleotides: TGTGCCACCAGCAGGACAGGGCTGGATGAGCAGTTCTTC.

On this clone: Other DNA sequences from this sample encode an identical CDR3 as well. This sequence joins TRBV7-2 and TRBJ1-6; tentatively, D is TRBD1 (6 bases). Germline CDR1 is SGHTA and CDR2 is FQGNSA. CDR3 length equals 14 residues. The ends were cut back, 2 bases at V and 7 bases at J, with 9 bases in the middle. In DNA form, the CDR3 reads TGTGCCAGCAGCTTACAGGGGAGAAATTCACCCCTCCACTTT. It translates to CASSLQGRNSPLHF.

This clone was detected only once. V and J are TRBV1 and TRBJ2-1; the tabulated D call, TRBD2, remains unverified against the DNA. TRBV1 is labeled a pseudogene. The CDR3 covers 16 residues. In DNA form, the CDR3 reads TGCACCAGCAGCCTCAGCCCGGGGGGGATCTACAATGAGCAGTTCTTC. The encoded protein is CTSSLSPGGIYNEQFF.

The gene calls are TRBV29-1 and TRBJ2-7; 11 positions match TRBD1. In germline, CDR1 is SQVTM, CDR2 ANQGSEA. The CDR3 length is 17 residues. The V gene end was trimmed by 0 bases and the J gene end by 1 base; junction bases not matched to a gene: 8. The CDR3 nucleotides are TGCAGCGTTGAAGATCATCGGACAGGGGGCGCATCCTACGAGCAGTACTTC. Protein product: CSVEDHRTGGASYEQYF.

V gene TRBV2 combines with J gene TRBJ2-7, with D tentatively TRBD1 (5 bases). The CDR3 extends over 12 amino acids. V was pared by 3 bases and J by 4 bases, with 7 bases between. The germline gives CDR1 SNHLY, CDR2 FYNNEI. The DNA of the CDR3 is TGTGCCAGCAGTGAGACAGTATACGAGCAGTACTTC. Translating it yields CASSETVYEQYF.

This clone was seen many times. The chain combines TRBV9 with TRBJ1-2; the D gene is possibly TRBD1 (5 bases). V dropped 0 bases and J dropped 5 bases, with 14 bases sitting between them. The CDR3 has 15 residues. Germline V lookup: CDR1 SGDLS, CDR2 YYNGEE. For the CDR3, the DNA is TGTGCCAGCAGCGTAGATTGGGACGGGGGTTATGGCTACACCTTC. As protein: CASSVDWDGGYGYTF.

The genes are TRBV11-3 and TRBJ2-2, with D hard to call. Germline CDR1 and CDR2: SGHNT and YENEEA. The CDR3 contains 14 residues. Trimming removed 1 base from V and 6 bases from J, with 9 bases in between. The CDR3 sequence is CASSLGGPSGELFF. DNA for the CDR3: TGTGCCAGCAGCTTAGGTGGGCCATCCGGGGAGCTGTTTTTT. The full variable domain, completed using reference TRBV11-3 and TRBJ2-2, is EAGVVQSPRYKIIEKKQPVAFWCNPISGHNTLYWYLQNLGQGPELLIRYENEEAVDDSQLPKDRFSAERLKGVDSTLKIQPAELGDSAVYLCASSLGGPSGELFFGEGSRLTVL.